This T cell receptor (beta chain) was sequenced during a study of blood T cell repertoires in COVID-19. Turning to the study itself: COVID-19 samples collected from the United States, Italy and Spain covered acute and convalescent phases. T cells, B-cell-depleted T cells, or PBMCs supplied cDNA or gDNA.

Unmatched junction bases numbered 4, after V lost 2 bases and J lost 6 bases. CDR1 and CDR2 from the germline V gene are LNHNV and YYDKDF (reference sequence). The CDR3 runs 14 residues. In the authors' methods: Reference gene primer amplification in the assay estimated nucleated cell counts. Using immunoSEQ multiplex PCR, the repertoire was profiled, and TCRdb retains in-frame clones only, with some absent. D and trimming were read from the DNA, whereas the V and J calls and clone size are those reported in that table. Among approximately 360,000 clones listed, about 89% were seen once. The sample comprised peripheral blood. The TCR sequence derives from a man between 35 and 55 years old with acute or convalescent COVID-19. The chain carries TRBV15 and TRBJ2-3; TRBD1 matches at 8 bases. The CDR3 DNA reads TGTGCCACCAGCAGAAACCAGGGGGCTGATACGCAGTATTTT. It codes for CATSRNQGADTQYF.